These T cell receptor beta chains were read from a single sample in a study of shared clonotypes between healthy human individuals. Only in-frame clones appear in the TCRdb table, and some are missing; sequencing was by immunoSEQ multiplex PCR. The top ten clones hold around 0.6% of a sample with over 850,000 clones, more than 75% of them seen once. The sample consisted of memory CD4+ T cells from PBMCs. These receptors were taken from a man aged 18 to 30 in good health. Some clones in this sample may be carry-over from other donors' samples. Both conserved end residues are part of each CDR3. The order of the fields is J gene, V gene, clone size, D gene, CDR3 protein, CDR3 DNA. The D gene is left open where the match is weak. A clone size is listed for some rows: how often the clone was seen (once, few, many), or a class if it is expanded.

>TRBJ2-5|TRBV7-3|NA|NA
CASSLSSEETQYF
TGTGCCAGCAGCTTAAGTTCTGAGGAGACCCAGTACTTC
>TRBJ2-5|TRBV5-8|few|NA
CASGLTGPKETQYF
TGTGCCAGCGGATTGACAGGACCTAAAGAGACCCAGTACTTC
>TRBJ1-1|TRBV7-2|few|NA
CASSFRMNTEAFF
TGTGCCAGCAGCTTTAGAATGAACACTGAAGCTTTCTTT
>TRBJ1-4|TRBV5-1|once|NA
CASSAQGQLNEKLFF
TGCGCCAGCAGCGCCCAGGGACAACTTAATGAAAAACTGTTTTTT
>TRBJ2-3|TRBV29-1|NA|TRBD2
CSVPTSGIVDTQYF
TGCAGCGTCCCGACCAGCGGGATTGTGGATACGCAGTATTTT
>TRBJ1-4|TRBV2|many|TRBD1
CASSTTGVANEKLFF
TGTGCCAGCAGTACGACAGGGGTTGCCAATGAAAAACTGTTTTTT
>TRBJ2-7|TRBV4-2|NA|TRBD2
CASSPSGTRLHEQYF
TGTGCCAGCAGCCCCTCTGGGACTAGACTCCACGAGCAGTACTTC
>TRBJ2-3|TRBV6-5|few|NA
CASSDRGSIDTQYF
TGTGCCAGCAGCGATAGGGGTAGTATAGATACGCAGTATTTT
>TRBJ2-7|TRBV14|once|NA
CASSLSRRRQYF
TGTGCCAGCAGCCTAAGTCGACGGAGGCAGTACTTC
>TRBJ2-5|TRBV6-5|NA|TRBD2
CASSWTSGRLETQYF
TGTGCCAGCAGTTGGACTAGCGGGAGGTTGGAGACCCAGTACTTC
>TRBJ2-7|TRBV28|NA|TRBD2
CASSLGLAGREQYF
TGTGCCAGCAGTTTGGGACTAGCGGGACGCGAGCAGTACTTC
>TRBJ2-2|TRBV5-4|NA|TRBD2
CASSLGGRASGELFF
TGTGCCAGCAGCTTGGGCGGGAGGGCCTCCGGGGAGCTGTTTTTT
>TRBJ2-7|TRBV27|few|NA
CASSFLGSEQYF
TGTGCCAGCTCCTTCCTGGGCTCCGAGCAGTACTTC
>TRBJ2-5|TRBV5-1|once|NA
CASSTEAGRQETQYF
TGCGCCAGCAGCACAGAAGCCGGGAGACAAGAGACCCAGTACTTC
>TRBJ1-4|TRBV7-9|NA|NA
CASSLEQGVGKLFF
TGTGCCAGCAGCTTAGAACAGGGTGTGGGAAAACTGTTTTTT
>TRBJ1-1|TRBV7-9|few|NA
CASSLAGNTEAFF
TGTGCCAGCAGCTTAGCTGGGAACACTGAAGCTTTCTTT
>TRBJ1-4|TRBV9|NA|TRBD1
CASSGGTGVYEKLFF
TGTGCCAGCAGCGGCGGGACAGGGGTTTATGAAAAACTGTTTTTT
>TRBJ2-1|TRBV7-6|once|TRBD1
CASSLAPLGTEKFF
TGTGCCAGCAGCTTAGCACCCTTAGGGACAGAGAAGTTCTTC
>TRBJ1-2|TRBV30|NA|TRBD1
CAAGQGGSNYGYTF
TGTGCCGCGGGACAGGGGGGCTCTAACTATGGCTACACCTTC
>TRBJ2-3|TRBV19|NA|TRBD2
CASSIMGLAGDTQYF
TGTGCCAGTAGTATTATGGGACTAGCGGGGGATACGCAGTATTTT
>TRBJ2-2|TRBV18|NA|NA
CASSLGGTGELFF
TGTGCCAGCTCACTCGGAGGGACCGGGGAGCTGTTTTTT
>TRBJ1-2|TRBV28|few|NA
CASSLAGVYGYTF
TGTGCCAGCAGTTTAGCAGGGGTTTATGGCTACACCTTC
>TRBJ2-3|TRBV5-4|NA|NA
CASSFPASTDTQYF
TGTGCCAGCAGCTTCCCTGCTTCCACAGATACGCAGTATTTT
>TRBJ2-1|TRBV7-9|few|NA
CASSERMAGGEQFF
TGTGCCAGCAGCGAACGAATGGCCGGCGGTGAGCAGTTCTTC
>TRBJ1-2|TRBV7-9|NA|NA
CASSSPNPGVGYGYTF
TGTGCCAGCAGCTCCCCCAATCCGGGCGTGGGCTATGGCTACACCTTC
>TRBJ2-1|TRBV7-2|NA|NA
CASSLAGVSYNEQFF
TGTGCCAGCAGCTTAGCCGGTGTCTCCTACAATGAGCAGTTCTTC
>TRBJ2-6|TRBV4-1|NA|NA
CASSNEGQGLSGANVLTF
TGCGCCAGCAGCAACGAGGGGCAGGGTTTATCTGGGGCCAACGTCCTGACTTTC
>TRBJ2-7|TRBV6-6|NA|TRBD1
CASRDSGTASYEQYF
TGTGCCAGCAGGGATTCGGGGACAGCTTCCTACGAGCAGTACTTC
>TRBJ2-3|TRBV15|NA|NA
CATSRDGVDTQYF
TGTGCCACCAGCAGAGATGGAGTAGATACGCAGTATTTT
>TRBJ2-7|TRBV4-2|once|TRBD2
CASSQVSGSPNEQYF
TGTGCCAGCAGCCAAGTCAGCGGGAGCCCCAACGAGCAGTACTTC
>TRBJ2-3|TRBV4-2|NA|TRBD2
CASSQAGGSTDTQYF
TGTGCCAGCAGCCAAGCGGGAGGTAGCACAGATACGCAGTATTTT
>TRBJ1-2|TRBV19|NA|NA
CASSPTRDRFNYGYTF
TGTGCCAGTAGTCCCACCCGGGACCGATTTAACTATGGCTACACCTTC
>TRBJ1-2|TRBV5-1|NA|NA
CASSLDWSGRGYTF
TGCGCCAGCAGCTTGGATTGGTCTGGGAGGGGCTACACCTTC
>TRBJ2-7|TRBV5-4|NA|NA
CASSSISGDNEQYF
TGTGCCAGCAGCTCGATTTCGGGGGACAACGAGCAGTACTTC
>TRBJ2-7|TRBV2|NA|NA
CASSAQGSSVPGYEQYF
TGTGCCAGCAGTGCTCAGGGATCGAGCGTCCCGGGCTACGAGCAGTACTTC
>TRBJ2-3|TRBV4-2|NA|TRBD2
CASSHQAGAITGDTQYF
TGTGCCAGCAGCCACCAAGCGGGAGCCATAACGGGGGATACGCAGTATTTT
>TRBJ1-4|TRBV5-1|NA|TRBD1
CASSSTGLEEKLFF
TGCGCCAGCAGCTCGACAGGGCTCGAGGAAAAACTGTTTTTT
>TRBJ1-1|TRBV28|few|NA
CASSLGGVMNTEAFF
TGTGCCAGCAGTTTAGGAGGGGTTATGAACACTGAAGCTTTCTTT
>TRBJ2-1|TRBV7-9|NA|NA
CASSLALGGQFF
TGTGCCAGCAGCTTAGCGCTCGGCGGGCAGTTCTTC
>TRBJ1-2|TRBV5-1|NA|TRBD1
CASSLAQGAGYTF
TGCGCCAGCAGCTTGGCGCAGGGGGCGGGCTACACCTTC
>TRBJ2-1|TRBV10-3|NA|TRBD1
CAISPQNTGVNEQFF
TGTGCCATCAGCCCCCAAAACACAGGGGTAAATGAGCAGTTCTTC
>TRBJ1-3|TRBV4-2|once|NA
CASSQGTADSGNTIYF
TGTGCCAGCAGCCAAGGGACAGCGGATTCTGGAAACACCATATATTTT
>TRBJ2-2|TRBV4-1|few|TRBD2
CASSQEGRGTGELFF
TGCGCCAGCAGCCAAGAAGGGAGGGGCACCGGGGAGCTGTTTTTT
>TRBJ1-6|TRBV27|NA|NA
CASSFSGTNSPLHF
TGTGCCAGCAGTTTTTCCGGCACCAATTCACCCCTCCACTTT
>TRBJ2-5|TRBV5-1|NA|NA
CASSGGAAETQYF
TGCGCCAGCTCAGGGGGGGCCGCGGAGACCCAGTACTTC
>TRBJ2-5|TRBV9|NA|TRBD2
CASTKTSGRVETQYF
TGTGCCAGCACCAAGACTAGCGGGAGGGTAGAGACCCAGTACTTC
>TRBJ2-1|TRBV2|many|NA
CASGSLPKRSYNEQFF
TGTGCCAGCGGGTCCCTCCCCAAGCGGTCCTACAATGAGCAGTTCTTC
>TRBJ2-5|TRBV7-2|NA|NA
CASSPKRVQETQYF
TGTGCCAGCAGCCCGAAGCGGGTCCAAGAGACCCAGTACTTC
>TRBJ1-2|TRBV5-3|once|NA
CARSTGPYKDYGYTF
TGTGCCAGAAGCACGGGCCCTTATAAAGACTATGGCTACACCTTC
>TRBJ1-1|TRBV30|NA|NA
CAWRRGRGTEAFF
TGTGCCTGGAGACGGGGGAGGGGCACTGAAGCTTTCTTT